These T cell receptor beta chains were read from a single sample in a study of shared clonotypes between healthy human individuals. TCRdb's table, derived via immunoSEQ multiplex PCR, lists solely in-frame clones and lacks some. The table has some 2,400,000 clones, approximately 95% seen once. The specimen sequenced was naive CD4+ T cells sorted from blood. These receptors were obtained from a man younger than 35 in good health. The CDR3 runs from the conserved cysteine through the conserved F or W. Fields, in order: CDR3 protein, CDR3 DNA, J gene, clone size, D gene, V gene. The D gene is left open where the match is weak. Rows may omit the clone size; those that give it use once, few, many or a size class.

cdr3_aa: CASTKRDSLKQYF
cdr3_nt: TGTGCCAGTACGAAACGGGACTCTCTTAAGCAGTACTTC
j_call: TRBJ2-7
clone_size: .
d_call: .
v_call: TRBV19

cdr3_aa: CASSLAGKPQHF
cdr3_nt: TGTGCCAGCAGCTTAGCGGGAAAGCCCCAGCATTTT
j_call: TRBJ1-5
clone_size: once
d_call: .
v_call: TRBV7-2

cdr3_aa: CASSLTGTMGEQFF
cdr3_nt: TGCGCCAGCAGCTTGACCGGGACTATGGGTGAGCAGTTCTTC
j_call: TRBJ2-1
clone_size: .
d_call: TRBD2
v_call: TRBV5-1

cdr3_aa: CASNLVGSEQYF
cdr3_nt: TGTGCCAGCAACTTGGTGGGGTCCGAGCAGTACTTC
j_call: TRBJ2-7
clone_size: .
d_call: .
v_call: TRBV28

cdr3_aa: CASSFSGITGELFF
cdr3_nt: TGCGCCAGCAGCTTTAGCGGCATCACCGGGGAGCTGTTTTTT
j_call: TRBJ2-2
clone_size: .
d_call: .
v_call: TRBV5-1

cdr3_aa: CSVKGRDETQYF
cdr3_nt: TGCAGCGTTAAGGGGCGCGATGAGACCCAGTACTTC
j_call: TRBJ2-5
clone_size: .
d_call: .
v_call: TRBV29-1

cdr3_aa: CASSEGQTPNTEAFF
cdr3_nt: TGTGCCAGCAGTGAGGGACAAACTCCGAACACTGAAGCTTTCTTT
j_call: TRBJ1-1
clone_size: .
d_call: .
v_call: TRBV2

cdr3_aa: CASSQDRRGVYGSYEQYF
cdr3_nt: TGTGCCAGCAGCCAAGATCGAAGAGGGGTTTACGGCTCCTACGAGCAGTACTTC
j_call: TRBJ2-7
clone_size: .
d_call: .
v_call: TRBV14

cdr3_aa: CASSVRGQLTSGGRYEQFF
cdr3_nt: TGTGCCAGCAGCGTCAGAGGACAGCTAACTAGCGGGGGTCGGTATGAGCAGTTCTTC
j_call: TRBJ2-1
clone_size: .
d_call: TRBD2
v_call: TRBV9

cdr3_aa: CAITVSGRAAEQFF
cdr3_nt: TGTGCCATCACGGTCAGCGGGAGGGCCGCTGAGCAGTTCTTC
j_call: TRBJ2-1
clone_size: .
d_call: TRBD2
v_call: TRBV10-3

cdr3_aa: CASSLGQGAGNQPQHF
cdr3_nt: TGCGCCAGCAGCTTGGGGCAGGGGGCTGGCAATCAGCCCCAGCATTTT
j_call: TRBJ1-5
clone_size: .
d_call: TRBD1
v_call: TRBV5-1

cdr3_aa: CASSYSAWAEDYGYTF
cdr3_nt: TGTGCCAGCAGTTACTCGGCCTGGGCCGAGGACTATGGCTACACCTTC
j_call: TRBJ1-2
clone_size: .
d_call: .
v_call: TRBV6-5

cdr3_aa: CASSPRLAANYEQYF
cdr3_nt: TGCGCCAGCAGCCCCCGCCTAGCCGCCAACTACGAGCAGTACTTC
j_call: TRBJ2-7
clone_size: .
d_call: .
v_call: TRBV4-3

cdr3_aa: CASSESGRESYGYTF
cdr3_nt: TGCGCCAGCAGTGAGTCCGGCAGGGAGAGCTATGGCTACACCTTC
j_call: TRBJ1-2
clone_size: .
d_call: .
v_call: TRBV10-2

cdr3_aa: CATSGSSPYEQYF
cdr3_nt: TGTGCCACCAGCGGGTCCAGCCCCTACGAGCAGTACTTC
j_call: TRBJ2-7
clone_size: .
d_call: .
v_call: TRBV15

cdr3_aa: CASSAFPSTDTQYF
cdr3_nt: TGTGCCAGCAGTGCCTTCCCTAGCACAGATACGCAGTATTTT
j_call: TRBJ2-3
clone_size: .
d_call: .
v_call: TRBV27

cdr3_aa: CAIRPGQGVYEQFF
cdr3_nt: TGTGCCATCAGACCGGGACAGGGTGTGTATGAGCAGTTCTTC
j_call: TRBJ2-1
clone_size: .
d_call: TRBD1
v_call: TRBV10-3

cdr3_aa: CATGNTIGQLIYEQYF
cdr3_nt: TGTGCCACCGGCAATACCATAGGACAGCTTATCTACGAGCAGTACTTC
j_call: TRBJ2-7
clone_size: .
d_call: .
v_call: TRBV15

cdr3_aa: CATNRKVSYEQYF
cdr3_nt: TGTGCCACTAACCGGAAGGTCAGCTACGAGCAGTACTTC
j_call: TRBJ2-7
clone_size: .
d_call: .
v_call: TRBV30

cdr3_aa: CASSLEGSSYNSPLHF
cdr3_nt: TGCGCCAGCAGCTTGGAGGGGAGCTCCTATAATTCACCCCTCCACTTT
j_call: TRBJ1-6
clone_size: few
d_call: .
v_call: TRBV5-1

cdr3_aa: CASSLGISGGAAEQYF
cdr3_nt: TGTGCCAGCAGCTTGGGGATTAGCGGGGGGGCCGCCGAGCAGTACTTC
j_call: TRBJ2-7
clone_size: .
d_call: TRBD2
v_call: TRBV5-4

cdr3_aa: CASSEILGGRANTEAFF
cdr3_nt: TGTGCCAGCAGTGAAATTCTGGGGGGCAGGGCGAACACTGAAGCTTTCTTT
j_call: TRBJ1-1
clone_size: .
d_call: .
v_call: TRBV2

cdr3_aa: CASSLEAQMAPLHF
cdr3_nt: TGTGCCAGCAGCTTAGAGGCTCAGATGGCACCCCTCCACTTT
j_call: TRBJ1-6
clone_size: .
d_call: .
v_call: TRBV7-9

cdr3_aa: CASRLAGNTGELFF
cdr3_nt: TGTGCCAGCCGACTAGCGGGCAACACCGGGGAGCTGTTTTTT
j_call: TRBJ2-2
clone_size: .
d_call: TRBD2
v_call: TRBV19

cdr3_aa: CSVDEPEAFF
cdr3_nt: TGCAGCGTTGACGAACCTGAAGCTTTCTTT
j_call: TRBJ1-1
clone_size: .
d_call: .
v_call: TRBV29-1

cdr3_aa: CASSYSYSHSYEQYF
cdr3_nt: TGTGCCAGCAGTTACTCGTACAGCCACTCCTACGAGCAGTACTTC
j_call: TRBJ2-7
clone_size: .
d_call: .
v_call: TRBV6-6

cdr3_aa: CASSLTGTGTYEQYF
cdr3_nt: TGTGCCAGCAGCCTGACCGGGACAGGGACCTACGAGCAGTACTTC
j_call: TRBJ2-7
clone_size: .
d_call: TRBD1
v_call: TRBV5-6

cdr3_aa: CASSWGSYNEQFF
cdr3_nt: TGTGCCAGCAGTTGGGGGTCATACAATGAGCAGTTCTTC
j_call: TRBJ2-1
clone_size: .
d_call: .
v_call: TRBV6-5

cdr3_aa: CAISGEGGNSPLHF
cdr3_nt: TGTGCCATCAGTGGCGAGGGCGGGAATTCACCCCTCCACTTT
j_call: TRBJ1-6
clone_size: .
d_call: .
v_call: TRBV10-3

cdr3_aa: CACTAGWNEKLFF
cdr3_nt: TGTGCCTGCACGGCGGGGTGGAATGAAAAACTGTTTTTT
j_call: TRBJ1-4
clone_size: .
d_call: .
v_call: TRBV30

cdr3_aa: CASSLEGTEGQPQHF
cdr3_nt: TGCGCCAGCAGCTTGGAGGGGACAGAAGGACAGCCCCAGCATTTT
j_call: TRBJ1-5
clone_size: .
d_call: TRBD1
v_call: TRBV5-1

cdr3_aa: CASSRGGTGPAPLHF
cdr3_nt: TGTGCCAGCAGCCGAGGGGGGACAGGACCCGCACCCCTCCACTTT
j_call: TRBJ1-6
clone_size: .
d_call: TRBD1
v_call: TRBV6-5

cdr3_aa: CAISERAGAPGELFF
cdr3_nt: TGTGCCATCAGTGAGCGGGCGGGAGCCCCCGGGGAGCTGTTTTTT
j_call: TRBJ2-2
clone_size: .
d_call: TRBD2
v_call: TRBV10-3

cdr3_aa: CASSPTTTKLAYEQYF
cdr3_nt: TGTGCCAGCAGCCCTACCACAACCAAACTAGCTTACGAGCAGTACTTC
j_call: TRBJ2-7
clone_size: .
d_call: .
v_call: TRBV28

cdr3_aa: CASSLLPGFMTYGYTF
cdr3_nt: TGTGCCAGCAGCTTACTCCCGGGATTTATGACCTATGGCTACACCTTC
j_call: TRBJ1-2
clone_size: .
d_call: .
v_call: TRBV7-2

cdr3_aa: CASSLSDLGNTIYF
cdr3_nt: TGCGCCAGCAGCCTCTCGGACCTCGGAAACACCATATATTTT
j_call: TRBJ1-3
clone_size: .
d_call: .
v_call: TRBV5-1

cdr3_aa: CATSMQGFEDTQYF
cdr3_nt: TGTGCCACCAGCATGCAGGGGTTTGAAGATACGCAGTATTTT
j_call: TRBJ2-3
clone_size: .
d_call: .
v_call: TRBV15

cdr3_aa: CATGGAYSTDTQYF
cdr3_nt: TGTGCAACCGGAGGGGCCTATAGCACAGATACGCAGTATTTT
j_call: TRBJ2-3
clone_size: .
d_call: .
v_call: TRBV6-6

cdr3_aa: CASSPVRGAVNTIYF
cdr3_nt: TGTGCCAGCAGCCCGGTCCGGGGTGCGGTCAACACCATATATTTT
j_call: TRBJ1-3
clone_size: .
d_call: .
v_call: TRBV2

cdr3_aa: CASNLGRGAKNIQYF
cdr3_nt: TGTGCCAGCAATCTGGGCCGGGGGGCCAAAAACATTCAGTACTTC
j_call: TRBJ2-4
clone_size: .
d_call: .
v_call: TRBV2

cdr3_aa: CASRLGTSQTDTQYF
cdr3_nt: TGTGCCAGCAGGCTAGGGACCTCTCAAACAGATACGCAGTATTTT
j_call: TRBJ2-3
clone_size: .
d_call: .
v_call: TRBV5-4

cdr3_aa: CASSLGTSGYEQYF
cdr3_nt: TGTGCCAGCAGTCTAGGGACTAGCGGATACGAGCAGTACTTC
j_call: TRBJ2-7
clone_size: .
d_call: TRBD2
v_call: TRBV28

cdr3_aa: CAISIGDSPLHF
cdr3_nt: TGTGCCATCAGCATAGGGGATTCACCCCTCCACTTT
j_call: TRBJ1-6
clone_size: .
d_call: .
v_call: TRBV10-3

cdr3_aa: CASRQFQGASYEQYF
cdr3_nt: TGTGCCAGCAGACAGTTCCAGGGGGCATCCTACGAGCAGTACTTC
j_call: TRBJ2-7
clone_size: .
d_call: TRBD1
v_call: TRBV7-2

cdr3_aa: CAWSVHRDEQYF
cdr3_nt: TGTGCCTGGAGTGTACACAGGGACGAGCAGTACTTC
j_call: TRBJ2-7
clone_size: .
d_call: .
v_call: TRBV30

cdr3_aa: CASSQVRGRGANEKLFF
cdr3_nt: TGCGCCAGCAGCCAAGTTCGCGGCCGCGGGGCTAATGAAAAACTGTTTTTT
j_call: TRBJ1-4
clone_size: once
d_call: .
v_call: TRBV4-1

cdr3_aa: CASSYTGGTEAFF
cdr3_nt: TGTGCCAGTAGTTATACGGGCGGCACTGAAGCTTTCTTT
j_call: TRBJ1-1
clone_size: .
d_call: .
v_call: TRBV19

cdr3_aa: CAWSGGPLNEQFF
cdr3_nt: TGTGCCTGGAGTGGGGGGCCCCTCAATGAGCAGTTCTTC
j_call: TRBJ2-1
clone_size: .
d_call: .
v_call: TRBV30

cdr3_aa: CSASSLYEQYF
cdr3_nt: TGCAGTGCTAGTAGTCTCTACGAGCAGTACTTC
j_call: TRBJ2-7
clone_size: .
d_call: .
v_call: TRBV20-1

cdr3_aa: CASSKGELSGNTIYF
cdr3_nt: TGTGCCAGCAGTAAAGGGGAGCTGAGTGGAAACACCATATATTTT
j_call: TRBJ1-3
clone_size: once
d_call: .
v_call: TRBV2

cdr3_aa: CASIYGAMGETQYF
cdr3_nt: TGTGCCAGCATTTACGGGGCCATGGGAGAGACCCAGTACTTC
j_call: TRBJ2-5
clone_size: .
d_call: .
v_call: TRBV6-1

cdr3_aa: CASSRDRDYGYTF
cdr3_nt: TGTGCCAGCAGCCGCGACAGGGACTATGGCTACACCTTC
j_call: TRBJ1-2
clone_size: .
d_call: TRBD1
v_call: TRBV11-2

cdr3_aa: CASSSTGTTNEKLFF
cdr3_nt: TGCGCCAGCAGCTCCACAGGGACGACTAATGAAAAACTGTTTTTT
j_call: TRBJ1-4
clone_size: .
d_call: .
v_call: TRBV5-1

cdr3_aa: CASSSRGSGDEQYF
cdr3_nt: TGTGCCAGCTCATCTCGGGGTAGTGGCGACGAGCAGTACTTC
j_call: TRBJ2-7
clone_size: .
d_call: .
v_call: TRBV18

cdr3_aa: CATSRAPAGVNEQYF
cdr3_nt: TGTGCCACCAGCAGGGCCCCAGCGGGAGTCAACGAGCAGTACTTC
j_call: TRBJ2-7
clone_size: .
d_call: TRBD2
v_call: TRBV15

cdr3_aa: CASSLGGTLGEQYF
cdr3_nt: TGTGCCAGCAGCTTAGGAGGGACCTTAGGCGAGCAGTACTTC
j_call: TRBJ2-7
clone_size: .
d_call: .
v_call: TRBV7-2

cdr3_aa: CASSLEGLEYEQYF
cdr3_nt: TGCGCCAGCAGCTTGGAGGGACTCGAGTACGAGCAGTACTTC
j_call: TRBJ2-7
clone_size: .
d_call: .
v_call: TRBV5-1

cdr3_aa: CASTIGGSSYNEQFF
cdr3_nt: TGTGCCAGCACCATAGGGGGTAGCTCCTACAATGAGCAGTTCTTC
j_call: TRBJ2-1
clone_size: .
d_call: .
v_call: TRBV5-4

cdr3_aa: CASSPRTGEFYEQYF
cdr3_nt: TGTGCCAGCAGCCCTCGGACAGGGGAATTCTACGAGCAGTACTTC
j_call: TRBJ2-7
clone_size: .
d_call: TRBD1
v_call: TRBV7-9